The 11 T cell receptor beta chains below were found in one sample sequenced in a study of blood T cell repertoires in COVID-19. Sequencing used immunoSEQ multiplex PCR; TCRdb keeps in-frame clones, though not all of them. The profile shows 200,000 to 250,000 clones, approximately 90% of them singletons. Material for sequencing was PBMCs or T cells enriched from blood (not recorded which). These receptors were collected from a man aged 25-45 years who had recovered from COVID-19.

This chain joins TRBV14 and TRBJ1-2; tentatively, D is TRBD1 (5 bases). Trimming took 2 bases from V and 7 from J, leaving 14 bases between them. Germline-derived CDR1 and CDR2 are SGHDN and FVKESK. This CDR3 comprises 14 residues. CDR3 sequence: CASSQYGTSGGYTF. CDR3 DNA sequence: TGTGCCAGCAGCCAATATGGGACTTCAGGTGGCTACACCTTC.

V is TRBV12-3 or TRBV12-4 and J is TRBJ1-1; D is ambiguous. The CDR3 covers 13 residues. Trimming cost V 2 bases and J 6 bases, with 10 bases left between them. The CDR3: CASSLTDSAEAFF. The CDR3 nucleotides read TGTGCCAGCAGTTTAACGGATAGCGCTGAAGCTTTCTTT.

The rearrangement uses TRBV6-5 and TRBJ2-1, with TRBD2 matching over 13 bases. V dropped 4 bases and J dropped 8; count of bases not matched to a gene: 5. The CDR3 has 15 amino acids. Germline loops: CDR1 MNHEY, CDR2 SVGAGI. The CDR3 DNA sequence: TGTGCCAGCAGTTCAGGACTAGCGGGAGTATATGAGCAGTTCTTC. Its protein is CASSSGLAGVYEQFF.

This clone showed up just a few times. The V gene is TRBV9, the J gene TRBJ2-7, with 13 bases fitting TRBD2. Germline trimming cut 0 bases from V and 0 bases from J; bases unmatched to any gene: 3. There are 17 residues in the CDR3. Germline V gene data show CDR1 as SGDLS and CDR2 as YYNGEE. The chain's CDR3 is CASSVGGLAGASYEQYF. The CDR3 coding sequence is TGTGCCAGCAGCGTAGGCGGACTAGCGGGAGCCTCCTACGAGCAGTACTTC.

The rearrangement uses TRBV27 and TRBJ2-5; TRBD2 aligns across 7 bases. The CDR3 loop spans 13 amino acids. Germline assignment: CDR1 MNHEY and CDR2 SMNVEV (reference sequence). V shed 2 bases and J 5 bases; nucleotides not matched to a gene: 2. CDR3 sequence reads: CASSLAGVETQYF. CDR3 coding DNA: TGTGCCAGCAGTTTAGCGGGGGTGGAGACCCAGTACTTC.

The chain couples TRBV11-2 to TRBJ2-7; D may be TRBD2 (6 bases). The CDR3 consists of 15 residues. V shed 5 bases and J shed 0 bases, with 14 bases lying between them. From germline, CDR1 is SGHAT and CDR2 FQNNGV. Written as DNA, the CDR3 is TGTGCCAGCAGCGCCCATAGCGGTAGCTCCTACGAGCAGTACTTC. Residues: CASSAHSGSSYEQYF.

The chain uses TRBV7-8 and TRBJ1-2, with 8 bases lining up with TRBD1. The junction had 6 bases not matched to a gene; V was cut back by 5 bases and J by 4 bases. Germline loops: CDR1 SGHVS, CDR2 FQNEAQ. The CDR3 loop spans 14 amino acids. CDR3 region: CASSVAGGVYGYTF. The DNA for the CDR3 is TGTGCCAGCAGCGTCGCAGGGGGCGTCTATGGCTACACCTTC.

This clone appeared a single time. The chain joins TRBV25-1 to TRBJ2-3; 10 bases line up with TRBD1. The CDR3 spans 17 residues. Germline V gives CDR1 MGHDK, CDR2 SYGVNS. V was pared by 6 bases and J by 2 bases, with 11 bases of the junction left unmatched. The CDR3 sequence: CASSRVGGTGVTDTQYF. The CDR3 DNA sequence: TGTGCCAGCAGCAGAGTCGGGGGGACAGGGGTCACAGATACGCAGTATTTT.

CDR3 sequence (DNA): TGTGCCAGCAGTTTTCCTGGACAGGGGGGCTACACCTTC. It yields the protein CASSFPGQGGYTF. The chain uses TRBV6-2 or TRBV6-3 and TRBJ1-2; 9 bases match TRBD1. The CDR3 contains 13 residues. The V gene's germline CDR1 is MNHEY and CDR2 SVGEGT. V shed 4 bases and J 8 bases; nucleotides not matched to a gene: 5.

The DNA for the CDR3 is TGTGCCAGCAGTCGGACAGGGGTTAGGGATGGCTACACCTTC. Translated: CASSRTGVRDGYTF. This chain connects TRBV6-5 to TRBJ1-2; TRBD1 matches at 9 bases. In germline, CDR1 is MNHEY, CDR2 SVGAGI. The V and J ends lost 5 bases and 6 bases, in that order; junction bases with no gene match: 7. CDR3 size: 14 residues.

V is TRBV6-4 and J is TRBJ2-1; 8 nucleotides line up with TRBD1. Germline V gives CDR1 MRHNA, CDR2 SNTAGT. With V trimmed by 0 bases and J by 2 bases, 0 bases remained unmatched. The CDR3 loop spans 15 amino acids. The CDR3 protein is CASSDSGQAYNEQFF. CDR3 coding DNA: TGTGCCAGCAGTGACTCGGGACAGGCCTACAATGAGCAGTTCTTC.